This paragraph covers one T cell receptor (beta chain) sequence. The count of this clone is one. No antigen is known for it. No much larger clone is present one base from it, and per-base qualities are unavailable. The data stem from a study of shared clonotypes between healthy human individuals (dated by TCRdb to the early 2020s). General notes on the study: Two women and a few men aged 18 to 49 years were included in the cohort. For each donor, CD4 naive and CD4 memory were each given three plates, CD8 naive was given two plates, and CD8 memory was given one plate. To estimate repertoire size and how much clonotype sharing occurs between individuals, the study deeply sequenced the blood TCR repertoires of several healthy adults. Libraries were prepared and TCR repertoires were sequenced by different laboratories using diverse techniques, in order to increase sequencing depth and limit assay-specific biases. Per donor, leukapheresis produced somewhere between about 0.9 and 9 billion PBMCs.

CD8 naive samples were CD45RO-negative cells positively selected for CCR7, giving a CD45RA+CCR7+ population that excluded TemRA cells. Donors were healthy HIV-negative adults with no recently reported acute infections or vaccinations. Only Caucasian adults living in Nashville, Tennessee, USA were represented among the donors. After blood collection by leukapheresis, PBMCs were isolated using Ficoll-Histopaque density gradient centrifugation and then cryopreserved in the vapor phase of liquid nitrogen. Analytical flow cytometry was used to check the purity and quantity of each magnetically sorted T cell population. Genomic DNA was isolated from each sorted fraction and quantified by UV absorbance on a Nanodrop 2000c. Summary of the overall study and its limitations: Incomplete sequencing was indicated by rarefaction of sorted-subset datasets, despite the large sequencing depth. Across a few donors, approximately 4.6% of naive CD4, roughly 3.4% of naive CD8, 2% to 2.5% of memory CD4, and under 0.45% of memory CD8 clonotypes were shared. Sampling was restricted to blood, and TCR repertoires in tissue are likely to differ from TCR repertoires in blood. Pairwise subsampling indicated that sequencing depth was expected to affect the degree of clonotype sharing among donors. The small number of donors limited the genetic and exposure-history diversity represented. Compared with non-shared clonotypes, clonotypes shared by all four sorted-subset donors had higher generation probabilities. Naive subsets generally had larger estimated clonotype richness than memory subsets.

TCR CDR3 regions were amplified from genomic DNA by multiplex PCR using the deep immunoSEQ assay. Genomic DNA extracted from each cell subset was distributed evenly over all wells of several immunoSEQ 96-well plates, and each plate served as one replicate. For sorted subsets, each replicate PCR was loaded with around 220 ng genomic DNA, equivalent to about 30,000 T cell genomes. Purified libraries were quantified with a Qubit 3.0 fluorometer, sized on a Bioanalyzer 2100, and re-quantified with the KAPA Library Quantification kit. Each immunoSEQ 96-well plate was sequenced on its own single-read 150-cycle Illumina NextSeq 550 flow cell. Under the source paper's analysis protocol: Because the immunoSEQ output held only junctional sequences and lacked quality scores, the filtering could not match the filtering applied to full-length reads. Sequences were annotated with PyIR, a Python wrapper for IgBLAST v1.9, and V/J genes and CDR3 were assigned using IMGT germline references. Any read was removed if the V/J assignment was weak (E-value above 1e-6), the CDR3 was missing, or the read contained stop codons, out-of-frame junctions, or ambiguous translated residues. V3J clonotypes were defined by identical inferred V gene, J gene, and CDR3 amino acid sequence. To compute the percentage overlap between repertoires, the number of shared unique clonotypes was divided by the size of the smaller repertoire. RTK rarefaction, the Chao1 estimator, and Recon v2.1 estimates of unobserved clonotypes were used to assess repertoire richness. For all TCRbeta clonotypes obtained by the gDNA method from a handful of donors, generation probabilities were computed with OLGA. In its TCRdb copy, this immuneACCESS table keeps in-frame sequences only and misses some clones. Where compared with another copy, unresolved V genes explain less than half of these, and the others have no known cause. V and J calls and clone size follow that table, whereas D and trimming were derived from the DNA. This sample has around 2.1 million clones in its table, and 90% to 95% of those were observed once. The ten top clones hold about 1.8% of the sample.

What was sequenced was naive CD8+ T cells from PBMCs. Taken with the paper, the label for cell subset or site translates to: CD45RA+CCR7+. The origin of this receptor is a young man in good health. Some clones in this sample may be carry-over from other donors' samples.

CDR3 reads: CASTRAEVNYGYTF. Here is the DNA: TGTGCCAGCACCCGGGCGGAAGTGAACTATGGCTACACCTTC. The rearrangement combines TRBV6-1 with TRBJ1-2, with the D gene call left open. The CDR3 covers 14 residues, taking in both the cysteine and the phenylalanine. The retained sequence is limited to the CDR3, 42 bases, with the frame set at the first base. The germline V gene gives CDR1 as MNHNS and CDR2 as SASEGT. Cut back by 7 bases and 2 bases, the V and J ends lie 14 bases apart.